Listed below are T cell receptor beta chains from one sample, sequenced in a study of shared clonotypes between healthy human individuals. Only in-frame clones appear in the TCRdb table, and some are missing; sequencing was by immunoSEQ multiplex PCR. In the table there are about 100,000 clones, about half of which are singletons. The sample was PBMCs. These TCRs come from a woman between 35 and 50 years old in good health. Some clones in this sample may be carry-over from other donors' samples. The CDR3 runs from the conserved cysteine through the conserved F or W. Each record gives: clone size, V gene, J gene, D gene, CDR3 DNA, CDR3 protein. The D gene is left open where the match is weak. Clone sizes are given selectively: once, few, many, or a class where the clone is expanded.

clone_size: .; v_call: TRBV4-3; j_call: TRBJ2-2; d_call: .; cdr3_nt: TGCGCCAGCAGCCAAGAAGGAAGTGTCGGGGAGCTGTTTTTT; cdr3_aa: CASSQEGSVGELFF
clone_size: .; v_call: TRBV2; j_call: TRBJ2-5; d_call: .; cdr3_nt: TGTGCCAGCAGTGATTGGAGAACGTACCAAGAGACCCAGTACTTC; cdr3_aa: CASSDWRTYQETQYF
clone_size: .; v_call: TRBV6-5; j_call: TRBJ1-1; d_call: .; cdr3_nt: TGTGCCAGCAGTCCTGACTGGCAGAACACTGAAGCTTTCTTT; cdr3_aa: CASSPDWQNTEAFF
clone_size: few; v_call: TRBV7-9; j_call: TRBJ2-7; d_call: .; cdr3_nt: TGTGCCAGCAGCGTCCGGAACCTCTACGAGCAGTACTTC; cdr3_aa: CASSVRNLYEQYF
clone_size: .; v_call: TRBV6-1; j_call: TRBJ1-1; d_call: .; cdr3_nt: TGTGCCAGCAGTGAAGGGGGCGCGGACACTGAAGCTTTCTTT; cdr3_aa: CASSEGGADTEAFF
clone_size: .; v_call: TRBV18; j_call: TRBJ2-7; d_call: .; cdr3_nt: TGTGCCAGCTCACCCCCCGGGACTGTGCTCGAGCAGTACTTC; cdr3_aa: CASSPPGTVLEQYF
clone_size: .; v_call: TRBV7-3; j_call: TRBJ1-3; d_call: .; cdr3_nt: TGTGCCAGCAGCTCATCCGGTGGAGGTGGAAACACCATATATTTT; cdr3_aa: CASSSSGGGGNTIYF
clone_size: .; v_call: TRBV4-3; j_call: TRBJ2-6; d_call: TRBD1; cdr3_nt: TGCGCCAGCAGCCAAGATGACAGGGGTGCCTCTGGGGCCAACGTCCTGACTTTC; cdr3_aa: CASSQDDRGASGANVLTF
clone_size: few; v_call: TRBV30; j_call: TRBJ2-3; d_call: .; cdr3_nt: TGTGCCTGGAGTTTCGGGGGCACAGATACGCAGTATTTT; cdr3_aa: CAWSFGGTDTQYF
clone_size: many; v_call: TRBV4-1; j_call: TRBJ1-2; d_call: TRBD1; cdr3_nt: TGCGCCAGCAGCCAAAACAGGGGGTCGGATGGCTACACCTTC; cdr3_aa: CASSQNRGSDGYTF
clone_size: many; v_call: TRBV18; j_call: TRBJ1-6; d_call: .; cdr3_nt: TGTGCCAGCGCAGAGTTGGCAAATTCACCCCTCCACTTT; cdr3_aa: CASAELANSPLHF
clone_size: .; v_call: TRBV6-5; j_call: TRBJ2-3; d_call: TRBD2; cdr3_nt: TGTGCCAGCAGTTACGGACTAGCGGGAGTGACAGATACGCAGTATTTT; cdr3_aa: CASSYGLAGVTDTQYF
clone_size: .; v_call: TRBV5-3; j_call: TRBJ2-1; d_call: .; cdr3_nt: TGTGCCAGAAGCTTGGGATTACAGGTCGGTGAGCAGTTCTTC; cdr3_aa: CARSLGLQVGEQFF
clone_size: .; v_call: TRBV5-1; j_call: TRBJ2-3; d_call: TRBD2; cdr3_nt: TGCGCCAGCGGTGGGACTAGCGGGATCACAGATACGCAGTATTTT; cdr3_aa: CASGGTSGITDTQYF
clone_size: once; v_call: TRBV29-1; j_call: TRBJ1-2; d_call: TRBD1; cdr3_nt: TGCAGCGTTGAGGGCTGGGACAGGGGGAACTATGGCTACACCTTC; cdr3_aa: CSVEGWDRGNYGYTF
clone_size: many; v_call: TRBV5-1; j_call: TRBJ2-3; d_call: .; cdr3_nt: TGCGCCAGCAGCTTAGGGCAGACGGCGGATACGCAGTATTTT; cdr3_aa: CASSLGQTADTQYF
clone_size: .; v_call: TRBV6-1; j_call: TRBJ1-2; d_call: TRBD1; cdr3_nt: TGTGCCAGCAGTGGACAGGGAGGTGACGGCTACACCTTC; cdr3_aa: CASSGQGGDGYTF
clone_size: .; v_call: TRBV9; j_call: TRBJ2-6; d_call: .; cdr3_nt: TGTGCCAGCAGCGTAGCTGGGGCCAACGTCCTGACTTTC; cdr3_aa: CASSVAGANVLTF
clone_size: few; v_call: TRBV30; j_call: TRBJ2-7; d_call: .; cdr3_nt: TGTGCCTGGAGGGGGGACAAGTACGAGCAGTACTTC; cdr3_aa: CAWRGDKYEQYF
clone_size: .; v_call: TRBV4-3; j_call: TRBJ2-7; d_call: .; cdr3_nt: TGCGCCAGCAGCCCCAAGTCATGGAGGGCAGCGTACGAGCAGTACTTC; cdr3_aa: CASSPKSWRAAYEQYF
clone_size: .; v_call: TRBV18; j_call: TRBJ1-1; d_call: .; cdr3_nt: TGTGCCAGCTCCCCCACCGGGGCCGGGCCGACAAACACTGAAGCTTTCTTT; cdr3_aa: CASSPTGAGPTNTEAFF
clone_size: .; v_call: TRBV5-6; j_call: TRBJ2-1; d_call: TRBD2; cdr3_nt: TGTGCCAGCAGCTCCACTAGCGGGAGTTCCTACAATGAGCAGTTCTTC; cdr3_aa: CASSSTSGSSYNEQFF
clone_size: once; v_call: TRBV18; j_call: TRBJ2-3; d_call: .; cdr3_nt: TGTGCCAGCTCACCGAGCACAGATACGCAGTATTTT; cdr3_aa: CASSPSTDTQYF
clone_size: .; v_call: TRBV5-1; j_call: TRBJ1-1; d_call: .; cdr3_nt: TGCGCCAGCAGCAAGACAGAGATGAGGGACACTGAAGCTTTCTTT; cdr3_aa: CASSKTEMRDTEAFF
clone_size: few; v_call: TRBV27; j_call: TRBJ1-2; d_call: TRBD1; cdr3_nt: TGTGCCAGGACAGGGGTAGGTGGCTACACCTTC; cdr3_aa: CARTGVGGYTF
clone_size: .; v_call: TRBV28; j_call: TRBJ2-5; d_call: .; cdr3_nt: TGTGCCAGCAGTTCCGGTAAAGAGACCCAGTACTTC; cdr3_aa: CASSSGKETQYF
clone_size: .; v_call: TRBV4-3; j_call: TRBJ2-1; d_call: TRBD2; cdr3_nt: TGCGCCAGCAGCCGATCGCCCACTAGCGACGTTGAGCAGTTCTTC; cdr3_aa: CASSRSPTSDVEQFF
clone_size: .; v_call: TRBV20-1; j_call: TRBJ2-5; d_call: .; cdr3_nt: TGCAGTGCTAAAAACCAAGAGACCCAGTACTTC; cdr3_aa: CSAKNQETQYF
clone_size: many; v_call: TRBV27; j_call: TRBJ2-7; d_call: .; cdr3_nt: TGTGCCAGCAGTTCCCGGGGGGCGCTTGACTACGAGCAGTACTTC; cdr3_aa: CASSSRGALDYEQYF
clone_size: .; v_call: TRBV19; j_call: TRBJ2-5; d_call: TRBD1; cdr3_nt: TGTGCCAGTAGTAACCGACAGGGGGTGGAGACCCAGTACTTC; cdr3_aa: CASSNRQGVETQYF
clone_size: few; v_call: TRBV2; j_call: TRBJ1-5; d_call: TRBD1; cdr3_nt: TGTGCCGGAGGGACAGTAAATCAGCCCCAGCATTTT; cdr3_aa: CAGGTVNQPQHF
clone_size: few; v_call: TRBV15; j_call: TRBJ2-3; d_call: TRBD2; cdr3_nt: TGTGCCACCAGCAGGAAACTAGCGGGAGCATCAGATACGCAGTATTTT; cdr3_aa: CATSRKLAGASDTQYF
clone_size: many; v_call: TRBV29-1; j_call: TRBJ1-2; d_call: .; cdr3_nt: TGCAGCGTTGATTGGTCTACAGGGTCGAAATATGGCTACACCTTC; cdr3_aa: CSVDWSTGSKYGYTF
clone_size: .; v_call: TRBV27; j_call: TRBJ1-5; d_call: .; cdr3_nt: TGTGCCAGCAGTTTACTGGGGGGCAATCAGCCCCAGCATTTT; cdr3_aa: CASSLLGGNQPQHF
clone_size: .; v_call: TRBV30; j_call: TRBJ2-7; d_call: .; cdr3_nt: TGTGCCTGGAGTGTAGGGACACAGATCTCCTACGAGCAGTACTTC; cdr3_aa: CAWSVGTQISYEQYF
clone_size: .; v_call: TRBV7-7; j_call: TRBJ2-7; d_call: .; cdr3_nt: TGTGCTAGCAGCTCGAACAGGGTTAGCGAGCAGTACTTC; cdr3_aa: CASSSNRVSEQYF
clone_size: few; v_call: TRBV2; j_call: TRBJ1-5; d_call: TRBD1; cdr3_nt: TGTGCCAGCAGCGGGACAGGTGGAAATCAGCCCCAGCATTTT; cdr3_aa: CASSGTGGNQPQHF
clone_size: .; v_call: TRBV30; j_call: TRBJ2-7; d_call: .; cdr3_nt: TGTGCCTGGAGTGTGGGGGATCTTCGGTACTTC; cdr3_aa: CAWSVGDLRYF
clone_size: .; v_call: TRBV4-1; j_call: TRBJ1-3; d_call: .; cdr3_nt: .; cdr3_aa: CASSQDWGAGNTIYF
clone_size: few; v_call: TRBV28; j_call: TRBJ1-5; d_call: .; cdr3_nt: TGTGCCAGCAGTGGTCTTGTGGGCTTTGAGAGCAATCAGCCCCAGCATTTT; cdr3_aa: CASSGLVGFESNQPQHF
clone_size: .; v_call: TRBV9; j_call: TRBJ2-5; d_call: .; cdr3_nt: TGTGCCAGCAGCATAACGCCGGCTAGCCAAGAGACCCAGTACTTC; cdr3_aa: CASSITPASQETQYF
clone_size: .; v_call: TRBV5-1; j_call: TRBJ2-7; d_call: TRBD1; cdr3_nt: TGCGCCAGCAGCCAAAATGTCCCGGGACAGGGTGGTGAGCAGTACTTC; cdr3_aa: CASSQNVPGQGGEQYF
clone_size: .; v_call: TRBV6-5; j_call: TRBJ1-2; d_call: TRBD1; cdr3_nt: TGTGCCAGCAGGTCGGACCGGGACAGGGTTGACTACACCTTC; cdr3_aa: CASRSDRDRVDYTF
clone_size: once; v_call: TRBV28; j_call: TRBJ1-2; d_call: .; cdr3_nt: TGTGCCAGCAGTTCGAACCAGGTGGTTTGGAATGGCTACACCTTC; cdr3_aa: CASSSNQVVWNGYTF
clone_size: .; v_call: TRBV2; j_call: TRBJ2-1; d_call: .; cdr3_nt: TGTGCCAGCAGTGAAAGGGGGGAGCAGTTCTTC; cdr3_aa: CASSERGEQFF
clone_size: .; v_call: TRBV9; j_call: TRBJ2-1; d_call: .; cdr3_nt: TGTGCCAGCAGCGTAGGGGTCTTTATCTACAATGAGCAGTTCTTC; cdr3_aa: CASSVGVFIYNEQFF